The clone carrying this TCR beta chain was recorded a few times. From germline, CDR1 is SGHRS and CDR2 YFSETQ. The V gene end was trimmed by 5 bases and the J gene end by 5 bases; junction bases not matched to a gene: 9. The CDR3 is made up of 15 amino acids. The data originate from a study of T cells after yellow fever vaccination. One entry per CDR3 protein, called by TCRdb with MiXCR from the 5' RACE reads. The data show hundreds of thousands of distinct CDR3 sequences, 8% to 10% seen once. The chain has TRBV5-1 and TRBJ1-2; 10 bases fit TRBD1. Material: PBMCs, obtained on the day of the first yellow fever vaccination. The receptor's source is a man between 18 and 35 years old who received the YFV17D yellow fever vaccine. This chain's CDR3 is CASRFEPGQGYGYTF. The CDR3 DNA reads as TGCGCCAGCAGATTTGAACCGGGACAGGGGTATGGCTACACCTTC.